The present TCR beta chain was sequenced within a study of response to subunit inactivated influenza vaccine. The CDR3 spans 14 residues. Germline lookup yields CDR1 MNHEY and CDR2 SMNVEV (reference sequence). With 7 bases clipped from V and 2 bases from J, the junction kept 6 bases outside the gene matches. This clonotype appeared a few times. As yet, its antigen is unknown. Study-level points and caveats: Every seasonal influenza vaccination brings in few new T cells, the authors suggested.

TCRdb redid the calling of the RT-PCR reads with MiXCR, one entry per CDR3 protein. The sample has about 780,000 distinct CDR3 sequences, about a fifth seen once. The TCR sequence derives from a man in his fifties who received an inactivated influenza vaccine. This chain joins TRBV27 and TRBJ2-5; 8 bases fit TRBD1. The sequences come from PBMCs from blood, collected roughly 5 days after vaccination. CDR3 protein: CASKTRTGQETQYF. CDR3 nucleotides: TGTGCCAGCAAAACTAGGACAGGGCAAGAGACCCAGTACTTC.